The 29 T cell receptor beta chains given below trace back to one sample, sequenced in a study of blood T cell repertoires in COVID-19. Measured with immunoSEQ multiplex PCR; TCRdb has only the in-frame clones, and not every one. The sample holds under 200,000 clones, about 83% seen once. Input material: peripheral blood. The receptors were sampled from a human donor in a cohort sampled during active COVID-19.

In DNA, the CDR3 is TGTGCCACCAGTGGTATGAGCGGGCTAAAGAGCTCCTACAATGAGCAGTTCTTC. Residues: CATSGMSGLKSSYNEQFF. This chain connects TRBV24-1 to TRBJ2-1, with D maybe TRBD2 (6 bases). The germline V gene encodes CDR1 KGHDR and CDR2 SFDVKD. V lost 5 bases to trimming and J lost 0 bases, with 19 bases between them. The CDR3 consists of 18 residues.

The V and J genes are TRBV5-4 and TRBJ1-2; D is unresolved. V lost 0 bases and J lost 5, with 11 bases in between. The germline CDR1 and CDR2 sequences are SGHNT and YYREEE (reference sequence). This CDR3 has 14 amino acids. The CDR3 DNA sequence: TGTGCCAGCAGCTTGGCTGAGGGAAGATATGGCTACACCTTC. It codes for CASSLAEGRYGYTF.

The V and J genes are TRBV10-3 and TRBJ1-2; D is uncertain. The ends were cut back, 3 bases at V and 3 bases at J, with 17 bases in the middle. The CDR3 has 16 amino acids. Germline V lookup: CDR1 ENHRY, CDR2 SYGVKD. In nucleotides, the CDR3 is TGTGCCATCAGTGAAGGGTCGGGAGGAGGCGACTATGGCTACACCTTC. Translated, it gives CAISEGSGGGDYGYTF.

J is TRBJ1-3 and V is TRBV28; D is possibly TRBD1 (5 bases). Deletions cut 7 bases from V and 4 bases from J, with 23 bases between. In germline, CDR1 is MDHEN, CDR2 SYDVKM. There are 17 residues in the CDR3. This CDR3 is CASTPPDSAFRGNTIYF. For the CDR3, the DNA is TGTGCCAGCACCCCCCCAGACAGCGCTTTTAGGGGAAACACCATATATTTT.

The chain is built from TRBV19 and TRBJ2-7; 9 bases match TRBD2. The germline CDR1 and CDR2 sequences are LNHDA and SQIVND (reference sequence). With V trimmed by 5 bases and J by 7 bases, 9 bases remained unmatched. The CDR3 spans 14 residues. DNA for the CDR3: TGTGCCAGTAGTGCGGCGGGAGGGGGTGGAGAGCAGTACTTC. Encoded protein: CASSAAGGGGEQYF. Drawing the rest from reference TRBV19 and TRBJ2-7, the complete variable domain is DGGITQSPKYLFRKEGQNVTLSCEQNLNHDAMYWYRQDPGQGLRLIYYSQIVNDFQKGDIAEGYSVSREKKESFPLTVTSAQKNPTAFYLCASSAAGGGGEQYFGPGTRLTVT.

The chain combines TRBV27 with TRBJ2-7; tentatively, D is TRBD2 (6 bases). V gave up 11 bases and J gave up 7 bases, with 9 bases separating them. This CDR3 is built from 9 residues. Germline CDR1 and CDR2: MNHEY and SMNVEV (reference sequence). CDR3 protein: CAPGGEQYF. The CDR3 DNA is TGTGCCCCCGGGGGTGAGCAGTACTTC.

The chain combines TRBV27 with TRBJ1-3; 8 positions agree with TRBD1. CDR3 length: 15 amino acids. V was pared by 5 bases and J by 4 bases, with 7 bases of the junction left unmatched. Germline V gene data show CDR1 as MNHEY and CDR2 as SMNVEV (reference sequence). The CDR3 coding sequence is TGTGCCAGCAGTCCCTCAACAGGGGGAGGAAACACCATATATTTT. Translation gives CASSPSTGGGNTIYF.

The rearrangement joins TRBV5-1 to TRBJ2-7, with TRBD2 matching 10 bases. After removal of 4 bases from V and 2 bases from J, the junction contained 6 bases not matched to a gene. The CDR3 sequence is 15 residues long. In germline, CDR1 is SGHRS, CDR2 YFSETQ. The DNA for the CDR3 is TGCGCCAGCAGCAGGCTTAGCGGGGGGCCCTACGAGCAGTACTTC. This codes for CASSRLSGGPYEQYF.

The chain joins TRBV24-1 to TRBJ2-5, with 11 bases lining up with TRBD2. CDR1 and CDR2 (germline): KGHDR, SFDVKD. This CDR3 contains 15 residues. V lost 0 bases to trimming and J lost 4 bases; unmatched junction nucleotides: 0. CDR3 DNA sequence: TGTGCCACCAGTGATTTGGGACTAGCGGGAGAGACCCAGTACTTC. This sequence encodes CATSDLGLAGETQYF.

This sequence joins TRBV5-4 and TRBJ1-2; 10 nucleotides match TRBD1. Germline V gene lookup returns CDR1 SGHNT and CDR2 YYREEE (reference sequence). CDR3 length equals 18 residues. Unmatched junction bases numbered 16, after V lost 4 bases and J lost 4 bases. The CDR3: CASSRLGQGDAYSYGYTF. For the CDR3, the DNA is TGTGCCAGCAGCCGACTTGGACAGGGGGATGCTTATAGCTATGGCTACACCTTC.

The chain has TRBV4-3 and TRBJ1-2; 10 bases fit TRBD1. Germline CDR1 reads LGHNA; CDR2 reads YSLEER. The CDR3 length is 15 residues. The trim removed 4 bases at V and 4 bases at J, leaving 6 bases unmatched. The CDR3 spells CASSPGTGEGYGYTF. As DNA, the CDR3 is TGCGCCAGCAGCCCCGGGACAGGGGAGGGCTATGGCTACACCTTC.

V is TRBV19 and J is TRBJ1-3, with D possibly matching TRBD1 (5 bases). V was clipped by 6 bases and J by 0 bases, with 9 bases between them. This CDR3 has 14 amino acids. Germline V lookup: CDR1 LNHDA, CDR2 SQIVND (reference sequence). The CDR3 loop is CASSPQDSGNTIYF. CDR3 coding DNA: TGTGCCAGTAGCCCACAGGACTCTGGAAACACCATATATTTT.

The V and J genes are TRBV12-1 and TRBJ2-5; TRBD2 was called by the table and not checked on the DNA. TRBV12-1 is marked as a pseudogene. The CDR3 runs 15 residues. CDR3 protein: CASIGTIKDQETQYF. CDR3 bases: TGTGCCAGCATCGGGACTATCAAGGACCAAGAGACCCAGTACTTC.

The genes are TRBV12-3 or TRBV12-4 and TRBJ2-5; D ambiguous. CDR3 length: 12 amino acids. V lost 2 bases to trimming and J lost 4 bases, with 5 bases between them. CDR3 sequence: CASSLRGETQYF. CDR3 coding DNA: TGTGCCAGCAGTTTACGCGGAGAGACCCAGTACTTC.

CDR3 protein: CASSNRTGGSYGYTF. The CDR3 nucleotides are TGCGCCAGCAGCAACCGGACAGGGGGCAGCTATGGCTACACCTTC. V and J are TRBV5-1 and TRBJ1-2; TRBD1 matches 11 bases. The CDR3 runs to 15 residues. Germline V CDR1 and CDR2: SGHRS, YFSETQ. Unmatched junction bases numbered 6, after V lost 4 bases and J lost 4 bases.

The J gene is TRBJ1-5, the V gene TRBV2; D is unclear. This CDR3 spans 14 amino acids. CDR1 is SNHLY and CDR2 is FYNNEI in the germline V gene. Trimming took off 7 bases at V and 1 base at J, with 11 bases between the two ends. This CDR3 is CASKRRESNQPQHF. The CDR3 nucleotides read TGTGCCAGCAAAAGGAGGGAAAGCAATCAGCCCCAGCATTTT.

A note on this clone: The identical CDR3 is also encoded by other nucleotide sequences in the sample. This rearrangement joins TRBV28 to TRBJ1-1; the D is unclear. V lost 1 base and J lost 4, with 4 bases in between. This CDR3 is 12 amino acids long. Germline V gene sequence: CDR1 MDHEN, CDR2 SYDVKM. CDR3 protein: CASSLSGTEAFF. For the CDR3, the DNA is TGTGCCAGCAGTTTATCGGGCACTGAAGCTTTCTTT. Drawing the rest from reference TRBV28 and TRBJ1-1, the complete variable domain is DVKVTQSSRYLVKRTGEKVFLECVQDMDHENMFWYRQDPGLGLRLIYFSYDVKMKEKGDIPEGYSVSREKKERFSLILESASTNQTSMYLCASSLSGTEAFFGQGTRLTVV.

The chain links TRBV4-2 to TRBJ2-1, with 12 bases that match TRBD2. Trimming took 0 bases from V and 9 from J; bases not matched to a gene: 3. This CDR3 region has 15 residues. Germline loops: CDR1 LGHNA, CDR2 YNFKEQ. The CDR3 spells CASSQDLAGGAEQFF. The CDR3 DNA follows: TGTGCCAGCAGCCAAGATCTAGCGGGGGGGGCTGAGCAGTTCTTC.

This clone was picked up a small number of times. Other DNA sequences in the sample encode the same CDR3. The chain couples TRBV18 to TRBJ1-1; D gene unclear. Germline-derived CDR1 and CDR2 are KGHSH and LQKENI. The CDR3 loop spans 13 amino acids. Trimming took 2 bases from V and 3 from J, leaving 7 bases between them. CDR3 sequence reads: CASSPGQDTEAFF. CDR3 in DNA: TGTGCCAGCTCACCAGGGCAAGACACTGAAGCTTTCTTT.

This rearrangement joins TRBV9 to TRBJ1-1; 7 nucleotides align to TRBD1. V dropped 0 bases and J dropped 4; count of bases not matched to a gene: 6. The CDR3 sequence is 15 residues long. The V gene's germline CDR1 is SGDLS and CDR2 YYNGEE. The CDR3 is CASSVDVTGITEAFF. The CDR3 nucleotides read TGTGCCAGCAGCGTAGATGTGACAGGGATCACTGAAGCTTTCTTT.

The genes are TRBV5-1 and TRBJ1-3; D ambiguous. The CDR3 runs 16 residues. V was pared by 0 bases and J by 3 bases, with 13 bases between. Looked up from germline, CDR1 is SGHRS and CDR2 is YFSETQ. CDR3 DNA sequence: TGCGCCAGCAGCTTGGAAGGAGGGCTGTTTGGAAACACCATATATTTT. Translation: CASSLEGGLFGNTIYF.

This chain connects TRBV7-6 to TRBJ2-5; D possibly corresponds to TRBD1 (5 bases). Trimming pared 5 bases from V and 1 base from J, leaving 20 bases between. CDR1 and CDR2 (germline): SGHVS, FNYEAQ. The CDR3 consists of 17 residues. This CDR3 is CASSPTPGRASQETQYF. CDR3 nucleotides: TGTGCCAGCAGCCCTACCCCTGGCAGGGCCTCCCAAGAGACCCAGTACTTC.

This rearrangement joins TRBV3-1 (or the pseudogene TRBV3-2) to TRBJ1-5, with a possible D match to TRBD1 (6 bases). The CDR3 is 15 residues long. Looked up from germline, CDR1 is LGHDT and CDR2 is YNNKEL (reference sequence). Trimming stripped 2 bases from V and 2 bases from J, with 10 bases between. The CDR3 DNA reads as TGTGCCAGCAGCCAAACCGCAGGGGGCAATCAGCCCCAGCATTTT. This encodes CASSQTAGGNQPQHF.

J is TRBJ2-3 and V is TRBV3-1 (or the pseudogene TRBV3-2), with 7 bases aligning to TRBD1. The CDR3 spans 16 residues. Germline V gene lookup returns CDR1 LGHDT and CDR2 YNNKEL (reference sequence). V gave up 2 bases and J gave up 1 base; unmatched junction bases: 6. The CDR3 DNA is TGTGCCAGCAGCCAAAAGGACAGGACCCGCACAGATACGCAGTATTTT. The encoded protein is CASSQKDRTRTDTQYF.

V usage is TRBV6-6 and J usage is TRBJ2-3; 8 bases are shared with TRBD2. The CDR3 is made up of 14 amino acids. The trim removed 4 bases at V and 6 bases at J, leaving 6 bases unmatched. Germline CDR1 reads MNHNY; CDR2 reads SVGAGI (reference sequence). CDR3 sequence reads: CASSSPGGADTQYF. Here the CDR3 DNA reads TGTGCCAGCAGTTCACCGGGAGGGGCGGATACGCAGTATTTT.

This rearrangement joins TRBV28 to TRBJ2-7; 8 nucleotides agree with TRBD2. This CDR3 region has 15 residues. The germline V gene has CDR1 MDHEN and CDR2 SYDVKM. The V segment lost 5 bases and the J segment 3 bases; nucleotides outside the gene matches: 9. CDR3 nucleotides: TGTGCCAGCAGTCCCGGCGGGACTAGAGACTACGAGCAGTACTTC. It encodes CASSPGGTRDYEQYF. Full variable domain (remainder filled in from reference TRBV28 and TRBJ2-7): DVKVTQSSRYLVKRTGEKVFLECVQDMDHENMFWYRQDPGLGLRLIYFSYDVKMKEKGDIPEGYSVSREKKERFSLILESASTNQTSMYLCASSPGGTRDYEQYFGPGTRLTVT.

The CDR3 protein is CASKNLYTGELFF. In nucleotides, the CDR3 is TGTGCCAGCAAAAACCTATACACCGGGGAGCTGTTTTTT. The rearrangement uses TRBV6-5 and TRBJ2-2, with D unclear. Germline values: CDR1 MNHEY, CDR2 SVGAGI. Trimming cost V 7 bases and J 3 bases, with 9 bases left between them. The CDR3 has 13 residues.

This rearrangement joins TRBV28 to TRBJ2-7, with 12 bases matching TRBD2. The V gene end was trimmed by 7 bases and the J gene end by 3 bases; junction bases not matched to a gene: 4. The CDR3 runs 14 residues. Per the germline V gene, CDR1 is MDHEN and CDR2 is SYDVKM. CDR3 nucleotide sequence: TGTGCCAGCATCCCGACTAGCGGGAGCTACGAGCAGTACTTC. This translates into CASIPTSGSYEQYF.

In its sample, this clone was seen a few times. The V and J genes are TRBV19 and TRBJ1-3; maybe TRBD1 (5 bases). Per the germline V gene, CDR1 is LNHDA and CDR2 is SQIVND (reference sequence). The CDR3 runs to 15 residues. V lost 3 bases and J 4 bases, leaving 13 bases between the germline ends. The CDR3 region has the DNA TGTGCCAGTAGTATGGTAGGGGCCTACGGAAACACCATATATTTT. Translated, it gives CASSMVGAYGNTIYF.